The clone carrying this T cell receptor (beta chain) was seen a handful of times. Its target is unknown. There are 15 residues in the CDR3. Trimming took off 2 bases at V and 2 bases at J, with 9 bases between the two ends. Germline CDR1 reads MGHRA; CDR2 reads YSYEKL. These data are taken from a study of shared clonotypes between healthy human individuals. The overall study: A couple of female and a few male donors aged 18 to 49 were enrolled.

Findings of the study overall: Rarefaction exposed incomplete sorted-subset sequencing despite large depth.

In replicate PCRs of sorted subsets, roughly 200 ng DNA, about 30,000 T cell genomes, was used. Clones were sequenced by immunoSEQ multiplex PCR, and TCRdb holds only the in-frame ones, with some missing. The data contain some 2,500,000 clones, roughly 90% of them singletons. CD45RA+ naive and CD45RA-negative memory subsets were separated from CD4+ cells. The source is a man younger than 35 in good health. Some clones in this sample may be carry-over from other donors' samples. What was sequenced was naive CD4+ T cells from PBMCs. The subset: CD45RA+ positively selected. The chain combines TRBV4-1 with TRBJ1-4; maybe TRBD1 (5 bases). CDR3 sequence reads: CASSQRGGTNEKLFF. The CDR3, as DNA: TGCGCCAGCAGCCAAAGGGGCGGGACTAATGAAAAACTGTTTTTT.